This T cell receptor beta chain was profiled in a study of CD8 T cell repertoires and HIV-1 epitope variants. For the study at large: Equal numbers of autologous T cell-negative cells presented antigen to enriched T cells. Whole-study results and caveats: Nine or ten antigen-specific TCR beta clonotypes were found; more than five seemed cross-reactive to variants.

Sequencing used immunoSEQ multiplex PCR; TCRdb keeps in-frame clones, though not all of them. Found here are 5,700 or so clones, about 60% of them singletons; the top ten hold 40% to 50%. Details on this clone: What it binds is unknown.

The CDR3 extends over 15 amino acids. The V end lost 8 bases, the J end lost 4 bases, and 15 bases lay between the germline ends. Germline V gives CDR1 SNHLY, CDR2 FYNNEI. The genes are TRBV2 and TRBJ2-6, with D perhaps matching TRBD1 or TRBD2 (6 bases each). This clonotype originated in a male donor with HIV. The sequenced material came from cultured CD8+ T cells derived from PBMCs. The CDR3 loop reads CASGSGARGANVLTF. The CDR3 DNA reads as TGTGCCAGCGGATCGGGGGCGCGGGGGGCCAACGTCCTGACTTTC.